Listed below are T cell receptor beta chains from one sample, sequenced in a study of cytomegalovirus exposure and HLA in healthy donors. Sequenced by immunoSEQ multiplex PCR; TCRdb stores in-frame clones only, minus some. Here the sample spans approximately 140,000 clones, roughly 80% being singletons. Material for sequencing was PBMCs. The origin of the receptors is a middle-aged man in good health and CMV-seropositive. The CDR3 runs from the conserved cysteine through the conserved F or W. Fields, in order: V gene, clone size, D gene, J gene, CDR3 protein, CDR3 DNA. D genes are given only for firm matches. The listing skips clone size in some rows; elsewhere it reads once, few, many or a size class.

TRBV5-4	-	TRBD1	TRBJ2-7	CASSVGTGSSYEQYF	TGTGCCAGCAGCGTAGGGACAGGGAGTTCCTACGAGCAGTACTTC
TRBV6-5	-	TRBD1	TRBJ2-7	CASRGTGSSYEQYF	TGTGCCAGCAGGGGGACAGGGAGCTCCTACGAGCAGTACTTC
TRBV29-1	-	-	TRBJ2-5	CSVAGGQETQYF	TGCAGCGTTGCCGGAGGACAAGAGACCCAGTACTTC
TRBV7-3	-	TRBD2	TRBJ2-1	CASSLGTSDYNEQFF	TGTGCCAGCAGCTTAGGGACTAGCGACTACAATGAGCAGTTCTTC
TRBV7-9	-	-	TRBJ1-1	CASSLGQMNTEAFF	TGTGCCAGCAGCTTAGGGCAGATGAACACTGAAGCTTTCTTT
TRBV29-1	-	-	TRBJ1-1	CSVAQGGAEAFF	TGCAGCGTGGCTCAGGGTGGGGCTGAAGCTTTCTTT
TRBV4-1	-	TRBD2	TRBJ2-7	CASSQTSGRGYYEQYF	TGCGCCAGCAGCCAGACTAGCGGGAGAGGGTACTACGAGCAGTACTTC
TRBV19	-	-	TRBJ1-5	CASNPDSYSRAQHF	TGTGCCAGTAACCCGGACAGCTACTCGAGGGCCCAGCATTTT
TRBV18	-	-	TRBJ2-7	CASSPGGESYEQYF	TGTGCCAGCTCACCAGGTGGAGAAAGCTACGAGCAGTACTTC
TRBV5-1	-	TRBD1	TRBJ2-7	CASSTGQGTYEQYF	TGCGCCAGCAGCACTGGACAGGGTACCTACGAGCAGTACTTC
TRBV18	-	-	TRBJ2-3	CASSPNTGSGDTQYF	TGTGCCAGCTCACCTAACACAGGGTCCGGAGATACGCAGTATTTT
TRBV11-3	-	-	TRBJ2-7	CASSFGNGLNKYYEQYF	TGTGCCAGCAGCTTCGGGAACGGTCTTAACAAGTATTACGAGCAGTACTTC
TRBV4-1	-	-	TRBJ2-2	CASSQDTPTRVTGELFF	TGCGCCAGCAGCCAAGATACCCCAACTAGAGTCACCGGGGAGCTGTTTTTT
TRBV30	-	-	TRBJ2-5	CAWQSGQETQYF	TGTGCCTGGCAGAGCGGACAAGAGACCCAGTACTTC
TRBV30	-	-	TRBJ1-5	CAWSVGTVNQPQHF	TGTGCCTGGAGTGTGGGGACTGTTAATCAGCCCCAGCATTTT
TRBV19	few	-	TRBJ1-3	CASSIEARRGNTIYF	TGTGCCAGTAGTATAGAAGCCCGGCGGGGAAACACCATATATTTT
TRBV5-1	-	TRBD1	TRBJ2-3	CASSLPTGQATDTQYF	TGCGCCAGCAGCTTGCCCACGGGACAGGCCACAGATACGCAGTATTTT
TRBV4-3	-	TRBD2	TRBJ2-7	CASSQEVAGAYEQYF	TGCGCCAGCAGCCAAGAGGTAGCGGGAGCTTACGAGCAGTACTTC
TRBV9	-	TRBD2	TRBJ2-3	CASSVKTRSGTSGVGTDTQYF	TGTGCCAGCAGCGTAAAAACGAGATCCGGGACTAGCGGAGTGGGCACAGATACGCAGTATTTT
TRBV10-3	-	-	TRBJ2-1	CAISLNNEQFF	TGTGCCATCAGCCTAAACAATGAGCAGTTCTTC
TRBV2	once	TRBD1	TRBJ2-7	CASSGQGYEQYF	TGTGCCAGCAGTGGACAGGGGTACGAGCAGTACTTC
TRBV7-8	-	TRBD2	TRBJ2-7	CASSPRLAGGGYEQYF	TGTGCCAGCAGCCCCCGACTAGCGGGAGGGGGCTACGAGCAGTACTTC
TRBV4-1	few	TRBD1	TRBJ1-5	CASSQTGGGYSNQPQHF	TGCGCCAGCAGCCAAACAGGGGGCGGATATAGCAATCAGCCCCAGCATTTT
TRBV7-9	-	TRBD1	TRBJ1-5	CASSCGQEASEGNQPQHF	TGTGCCAGCAGCTGTGGACAGGAAGCTAGTGAGGGCAATCAGCCCCAGCATTTT
TRBV6-5	-	-	TRBJ1-6	CASSYEDSGKGSPLHF	TGTGCCAGCAGTTACGAGGACTCCGGGAAGGGTTCACCCCTCCACTTT
TRBV6-1	-	TRBD2	TRBJ2-1	CASIPAGIDNEQFF	TGTGCCAGCATCCCAGCGGGAATCGACAATGAGCAGTTCTTC
TRBV6-5	-	-	TRBJ1-5	CASSYSLRANQPQHF	TGTGCCAGCAGTTACTCGCTCAGGGCCAATCAGCCCCAGCATTTT
TRBV7-2	-	TRBD1	TRBJ1-5	CASSRDRVQPQHF	TGTGCCAGCAGCCGAGACAGGGTACAGCCCCAGCATTTT
TRBV7-7	-	-	TRBJ1-1	CASSPTENTEAFF	TGTGCCAGCAGCCCTACAGAGAACACTGAAGCTTTCTTT
TRBV27	-	-	TRBJ1-5	CASSLFNYYSNQPQHF	TGTGCCAGCAGTTTATTTAACTATTATAGCAATCAGCCCCAGCATTTT
TRBV6-5	-	TRBD1	TRBJ2-2	CASSLPGQRNTGELFF	TGTGCCAGCAGTTTACCGGGACAGCGTAACACCGGGGAGCTGTTTTTT
TRBV7-9	-	-	TRBJ1-1	CASSNAMNTEAFF	TGTGCCAGCAGCAACGCTATGAACACTGAAGCTTTCTTT
TRBV6-5	-	TRBD2	TRBJ2-7	CASSAGLGYEQYF	TGTGCCAGCAGTGCGGGACTAGGGTACGAGCAGTACTTC
TRBV29-1	-	-	TRBJ2-7	CSVVSGYEQYF	TGCAGCGTTGTTTCCGGGTACGAGCAGTACTTC
TRBV6-8	-	-	TRBJ2-2	CASSPTRFSTGELFF	TGTGCCAGCAGCCCGACTAGATTTAGCACCGGGGAGCTGTTTTTT
TRBV29-1	-	-	TRBJ1-2	CSVADSSYGYTF	TGCAGCGTTGCCGACAGTAGCTATGGCTACACCTTC
TRBV28	-	-	TRBJ2-7	CASSYASISYEQYF	TGTGCCAGCAGTTACGCCAGTATATCCTACGAGCAGTACTTC
TRBV19	-	-	TRBJ2-5	CASSHGGEETQYF	TGTGCCAGTAGTCATGGAGGGGAAGAGACCCAGTACTTC
TRBV30	-	TRBD2	TRBJ2-1	CAWSVYLAANEQFF	TGTGCCTGGAGTGTATACCTAGCGGCGAATGAGCAGTTCTTC
TRBV12-5	few	-	TRBJ1-2	CASGSWGERAGTLF	TGTGCTAGTGGTTCCTGGGGGGAGCGAGCAGGGACCCTCTTC
TRBV30	-	-	TRBJ1-2	CAWTPTGLGGYGYTF	TGTGCCTGGACCCCGACAGGCCTAGGGGGCTATGGCTACACCTTC
TRBV5-1	-	-	TRBJ1-1	CASSLPGSANTEAFF	TGCGCCAGCAGCTTGCCGGGGTCCGCGAACACTGAAGCTTTCTTT
TRBV2	-	-	TRBJ2-7	CASSGTPGLVREQYF	TGTGCCAGCAGCGGGACACCCGGGCTAGTTCGCGAGCAGTACTTC
TRBV6-4	-	TRBD1	TRBJ2-2	CASSEGQGAGELFF	TGTGCCAGCAGTGAGGGACAGGGGGCCGGGGAGCTGTTTTTT
TRBV7-3	-	TRBD2	TRBJ2-1	CASSLGTRDEQFF	TGTGCCAGCAGCTTAGGGACTAGAGACGAGCAGTTCTTC
TRBV10-2	-	-	TRBJ1-4	CASSGPQINEKLFF	TGCGCCAGCAGTGGGCCTCAGATAAATGAAAAACTGTTTTTT
TRBV5-1	-	TRBD1	TRBJ1-1	CASSLVAGGNTEAFF	TGCGCCAGCAGCTTGGTCGCAGGGGGTAACACTGAAGCTTTCTTT
TRBV27	-	TRBD2	TRBJ2-1	CASSSRTSGRGYNEQFF	TGTGCCAGCAGTTCAAGGACTAGCGGGAGGGGGTACAATGAGCAGTTCTTC
TRBV30	-	-	TRBJ2-5	CAWSQGSQETQYF	TGTGCCTGGAGCCAGGGCAGTCAAGAGACCCAGTACTTC
TRBV11-2	-	-	TRBJ1-2	CASSFEGTAGYTF	TGTGCCAGCAGCTTTGAGGGAACGGCTGGCTACACCTTC